The rows below give T cell receptor beta chains drawn from one sample of a study of shared clonotypes between healthy human individuals. Repertoires were generated with immunoSEQ multiplex PCR, while TCRdb's copy carries only in-frame clones and drops some. The sample consists of some 2.1 million clones, 85% to 95% of them appearing once. Sequences were obtained from naive CD8+ T cells from PBMCs. The receptors come from a man aged 18-30 years in good health. Some clones in this sample may be carry-over from other donors' samples. The CDR3 runs from the conserved cysteine through the conserved F or W. The D gene is left open where the match is weak. Size is omitted from some rows. Given values are once, few, many or a class for expanded clones.

J: TRBJ2-4
size: NA
V: TRBV27
D: NA
CDR3: CASSSIAKNIQYF
DNA: TGTGCCAGCAGTTCAATAGCCAAAAACATTCAGTACTTC

J: TRBJ1-1
size: NA
V: TRBV7-9
D: NA
CDR3: CASSSSRSGMNTEAFF
DNA: TGTGCCAGCAGCTCTTCGAGGTCTGGAATGAACACTGAAGCTTTCTTT

J: TRBJ1-2
size: NA
V: TRBV29-1
D: TRBD1
CDR3: CSVEGTGEYYGYTF
DNA: TGCAGCGTCGAAGGGACAGGGGAATACTATGGCTACACCTTC

J: TRBJ1-5
size: NA
V: TRBV27
D: NA
CDR3: CASSGRGAGNQPQHF
DNA: TGTGCCAGCAGTGGCCGAGGGGCCGGCAATCAGCCCCAGCATTTT

J: TRBJ1-2
size: NA
V: TRBV29-1
D: NA
CDR3: CSVVSGLDYGYTF
DNA: TGCAGCGTTGTGTCAGGGCTTGACTATGGCTACACCTTC

J: TRBJ2-2
size: NA
V: TRBV9
D: NA
CDR3: CASSVALGGELFF
DNA: TGTGCCAGCAGCGTAGCTTTAGGTGGGGAGCTGTTTTTT

J: TRBJ2-1
size: NA
V: TRBV9
D: NA
CDR3: CASSLFGGATKDEQFF
DNA: TGTGCCAGCAGCCTCTTTGGGGGAGCGACCAAGGATGAGCAGTTCTTC

J: TRBJ1-2
size: NA
V: TRBV7-9
D: NA
CDR3: CASSLAARSYGYTF
DNA: TGTGCCAGCAGCTTAGCCGCCAGGAGTTATGGCTACACCTTC

J: TRBJ1-2
size: NA
V: TRBV28
D: NA
CDR3: CASSSSLGRIRDGYTF
DNA: TGTGCCAGCAGCTCATCCCTAGGACGGATACGTGATGGCTACACCTTC

J: TRBJ2-7
size: NA
V: TRBV9
D: NA
CDR3: CASSAGDINYEQYF
DNA: TGTGCCAGCAGCGCGGGGGATATTAACTACGAGCAGTACTTC

J: TRBJ1-5
size: NA
V: TRBV2
D: TRBD1
CDR3: CASRRQGSNQPQHF
DNA: TGTGCCAGCAGAAGACAGGGGAGCAATCAGCCCCAGCATTTT

J: TRBJ2-7
size: NA
V: TRBV5-1
D: NA
CDR3: CASSLVLGDYEQYF
DNA: TGCGCCAGCAGCTTGGTTCTCGGAGACTACGAGCAGTACTTC

J: TRBJ1-1
size: NA
V: TRBV28
D: NA
CDR3: CATGTGNTEAFF
DNA: TGTGCCACAGGGACGGGGAACACTGAAGCTTTCTTT

J: TRBJ2-5
size: NA
V: TRBV6-6
D: NA
CDR3: CASSYLRGETQYF
DNA: TGTGCCAGCAGTTACTTAAGGGGGGAGACCCAGTACTTC

J: TRBJ1-2
size: once
V: TRBV6-6
D: NA
CDR3: CASSFIRTSRLGYTF
DNA: TGTGCCAGCAGTTTTATCAGGACGTCCCGCTTGGGCTACACCTTC

J: TRBJ2-2
size: NA
V: TRBV10-3
D: TRBD2
CDR3: CAISESSSGRGSTGELFF
DNA: TGTGCCATCAGTGAGTCTAGTAGCGGGAGAGGGAGCACCGGGGAGCTGTTTTTT